The entry below gives a single T cell receptor (beta chain) sequence along with its context. The CDR3 has 16 amino acids. Trimming took off 4 bases at V and 2 bases at J, with 15 bases between the two ends. CDR1 PRHDT and CDR2 FYEKMQ come from the germline V gene (reference sequence). The data belong to a study of control samples from healthy donors and cancer patients. Profiled with immunoSEQ multiplex PCR; TCRdb holds only in-frame clones, not every one. This sample carries 150,000 to 200,000 clones, around 88% of them seen once, and the ten largest clones take roughly 5%. The receptor's source is a woman aged 25 to 39 in good health. The sequencing input was blood. The V gene is TRBV13, the J gene TRBJ2-1; perhaps TRBD2 as D (5 bases). CDR3 region: CASSSTLDSTYNEQFF. CDR3 DNA sequence: TGTGCCAGCAGCTCGACACTGGACTCCACCTACAATGAGCAGTTCTTC.